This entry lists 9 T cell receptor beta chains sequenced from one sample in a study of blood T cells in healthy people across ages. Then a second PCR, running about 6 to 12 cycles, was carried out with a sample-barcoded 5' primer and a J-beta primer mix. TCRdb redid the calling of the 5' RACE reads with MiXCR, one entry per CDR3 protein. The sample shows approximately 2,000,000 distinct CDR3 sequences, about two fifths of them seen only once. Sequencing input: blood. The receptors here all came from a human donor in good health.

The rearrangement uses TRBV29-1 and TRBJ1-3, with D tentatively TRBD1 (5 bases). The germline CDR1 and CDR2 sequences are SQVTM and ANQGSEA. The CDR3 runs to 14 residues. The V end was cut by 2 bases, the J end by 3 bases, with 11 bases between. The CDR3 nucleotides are TGCAGCGTTGAATCGGACAAGGATGGAAACACCATATATTTT. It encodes CSVESDKDGNTIYF.

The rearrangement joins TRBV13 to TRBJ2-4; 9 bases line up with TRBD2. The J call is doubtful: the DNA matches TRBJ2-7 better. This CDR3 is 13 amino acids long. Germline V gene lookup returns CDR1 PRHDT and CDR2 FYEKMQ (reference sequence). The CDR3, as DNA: TGTGCCAGCAGTCCGACGGGACTAGCCGAGCAGTACTTC. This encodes CASSPTGLAEQYF.

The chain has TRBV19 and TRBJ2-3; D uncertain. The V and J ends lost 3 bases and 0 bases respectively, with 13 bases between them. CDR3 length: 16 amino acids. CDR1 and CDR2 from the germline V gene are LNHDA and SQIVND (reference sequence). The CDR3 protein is CASSMNTDSSTDTQYF. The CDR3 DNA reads TGTGCCAGTAGTATGAATACGGATTCTAGCACAGATACGCAGTATTTT.

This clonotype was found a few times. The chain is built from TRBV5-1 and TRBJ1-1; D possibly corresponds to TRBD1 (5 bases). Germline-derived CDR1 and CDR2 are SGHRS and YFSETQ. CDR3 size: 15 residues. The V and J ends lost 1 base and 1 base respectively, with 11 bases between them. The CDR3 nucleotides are TGCGCCAGCAGCTTGTTGCTAGGGGAGAACACTGAAGCTTTCTTT. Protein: CASSLLLGENTEAFF.

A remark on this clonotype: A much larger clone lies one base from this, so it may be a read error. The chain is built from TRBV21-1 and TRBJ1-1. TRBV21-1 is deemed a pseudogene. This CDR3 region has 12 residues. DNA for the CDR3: TGTGCCAGCAGCAAATCTAACACTGAAGCTTTCTTT. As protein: CASSKSNTEAFF.

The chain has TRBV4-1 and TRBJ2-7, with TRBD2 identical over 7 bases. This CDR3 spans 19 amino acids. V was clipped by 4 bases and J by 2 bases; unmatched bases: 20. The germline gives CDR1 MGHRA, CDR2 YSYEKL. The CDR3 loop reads CASSLTTYAGTTGAYEQYF. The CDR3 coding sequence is TGCGCCAGCAGCCTAACCACTTATGCCGGGACTACGGGGGCCTACGAGCAGTACTTC.

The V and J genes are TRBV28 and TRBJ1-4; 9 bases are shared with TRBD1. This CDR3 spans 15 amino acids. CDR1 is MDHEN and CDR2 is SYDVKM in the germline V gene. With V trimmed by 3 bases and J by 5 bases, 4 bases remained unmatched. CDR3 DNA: TGTGCCAGCAGTTTCCCGGGGACAGGGAATGAAAAACTGTTTTTT. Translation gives CASSFPGTGNEKLFF.

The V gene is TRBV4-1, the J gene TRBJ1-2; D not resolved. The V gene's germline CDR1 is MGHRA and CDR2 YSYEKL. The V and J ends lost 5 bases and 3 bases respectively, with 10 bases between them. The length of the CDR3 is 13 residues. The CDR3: CASSREGDYGYTF. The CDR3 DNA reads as TGCGCCAGCAGCAGGGAGGGAGACTATGGCTACACCTTC.

The chain's CDR3 is CASAKSTDTQYF. Here the CDR3 DNA reads TGTGCCAGCGCTAAAAGCACAGATACGCAGTATTTT. The chain has TRBV25-1 and TRBJ2-3; D remains ambiguous. Germline-derived CDR1 and CDR2 are MGHDK and SYGVNS. With 8 bases removed from V and 0 bases from J, the gap between germline ends came to 6 bases. The CDR3 length is 12 residues.